This T cell receptor (beta chain) was identified during a study of blood T cell repertoires in COVID-19. Across the study: What the recovered Cohort 3 donors had was two negative PCRs, clearance, or symptom resolution. In each case, the material was cDNA or gDNA derived from T cells, B-cell-depleted T cells, or PBMCs. The study drew acute and convalescent COVID-19 samples from the United States, Italy and Spain.

This clone was detected once. Authors' analysis steps: Estimates of nucleated cell counts were drawn from the amplification of reference gene primers. Libraries were prepared by immunoSEQ multiplex PCR; TCRdb keeps only in-frame clonotypes and omits some of them. From that table come the V and J calls and clone size; the DNA was used to work out D and trimming. The data contain more than 300,000 clones, 87% of them singletons. This CDR3 contains 14 residues. The germline gives CDR1 LGHDT, CDR2 YNNKEL (reference sequence). The J segment lost 5 bases and the V segment lost 4 bases, leaving 4 bases of the junction unmatched.

This TCR was recovered from a man in his forties or fifties in a cohort exposed to, infected with or recovered from COVID-19 (not recorded which). This rearrangement joins TRBV3-1 (or the pseudogene TRBV3-2) to TRBJ1-4; 7 bases map to TRBD1. Sequences were obtained from PBMCs or T cells enriched from blood (not recorded which). CDR3 sequence (DNA): TGTGCCAGCAGCCTGGACAGGCGAAATGAAAAACTGTTTTTT. This codes for CASSLDRRNEKLFF.